These 10 T cell receptor beta chains were all obtained from the same sample, sequenced in a study of response to subunit inactivated influenza vaccine. MiXCR, applied by TCRdb to the RT-PCR reads, yields one record per CDR3 protein. This table has just under 550,000 distinct CDR3 sequences, around 25% appearing once. These same data were also listed under a study on T cells expressing NK-cell markers. Per that study: cDNA encoding TCR beta was synthesized via 5'RACE template switching incorporating UMIs.

The source was CD4+ T cells sorted from PBMCs, collected roughly 12 days after vaccination. The receptors stem from a man aged 45-60 years who received an inactivated influenza vaccine.

The chain has TRBV4-3 and TRBJ2-7; a possible D gene is TRBD2 (6 bases). Between the trimmed V and J ends, which lost 1 base and 6 bases, there was a span of 19 bases. The CDR3 is 16 residues long. Germline V gene data show CDR1 as LGHNA and CDR2 as YSLEER. DNA for the CDR3: TGCGCCAGCAGCCAAGCTTTGGAGGGAGATCCGGGCGAGCAGTACTTC. It is translated as CASSQALEGDPGEQYF.

This clonotype was found a few times. This chain joins TRBV12-3 or TRBV12-4 and TRBJ1-2, with no clear D. Trimming removed 5 bases from V and 1 base from J, with 8 bases in between. The CDR3 is 13 residues long. The CDR3 here is CASSHSVNYGYTF. The CDR3 region has the DNA TGTGCCAGCAGTCACAGCGTTAACTATGGCTACACCTTC.

The chain employs TRBV5-5 and TRBJ2-1; 12 positions agree with TRBD2. The CDR3 is 17 amino acids. CDR1 and CDR2 (germline): SGHKS, YYEKEE (reference sequence). Trimming cost V 3 bases and J 4 bases; bases outside gene matches: 8. In DNA, the CDR3 is TGTGCCAGCAGCTCCCTTCCGGGACTAGCGGGTTACAATGAGCAGTTCTTC. Translation: CASSSLPGLAGYNEQFF.

The chain is built from TRBV7-2 and TRBJ2-4; 9 bases map to TRBD1. This CDR3 is built from 16 residues. The germline CDR1 and CDR2 sequences are SGHTA and FQGNSA. Trimming at V came to 4 bases and at J to 3 bases, leaving 7 bases not matched to a gene. CDR3 bases: TGTGCCAGCAGCTACCGGACAGGGGTGGACAAAAACATTCAGTACTTC. The encoded protein is CASSYRTGVDKNIQYF.

CDR3 DNA sequence: TGTGCCAGCAGCTTAGAGGCAGGGTTCAATGAGCAGTTCTTC. As protein: CASSLEAGFNEQFF. V and J are TRBV7-9 and TRBJ2-1; D perhaps matches TRBD1 (5 bases). Germline V gene sequence: CDR1 SEHNR, CDR2 FQNEAQ (reference sequence). V was clipped by 1 base and J by 6 bases, with 10 bases between them. The CDR3 runs to 14 residues.

This clonotype was counted between two and nine times. The chain recombines TRBV7-9 with TRBJ2-2; tentative D call: TRBD1 (5 bases). The V end was cut by 5 bases, the J end by 5 bases, with 9 bases between. CDR3 length: 13 residues. In germline, CDR1 is SEHNR, CDR2 FQNEAQ (reference sequence). This chain's CDR3 is CASSARQTGELFF. Here the CDR3 DNA reads TGTGCCAGCAGCGCGCGACAGACCGGGGAGCTGTTTTTT.

This clonotype was counted a few times. The chain uses TRBV5-1 and TRBJ2-5; D ambiguous. Trimming left V 3 bases short and J 5 bases short, with 11 bases between. CDR1 and CDR2 (germline): SGHRS, YFSETQ. The CDR3 has 13 residues. CDR3 sequence reads: CASSSARGETQYF. The CDR3 DNA reads TGCGCCAGCAGCTCCGCCCGTGGGGAGACCCAGTACTTC.

This rearrangement joins TRBV7-8 to TRBJ1-6; D is possibly TRBD1 (5 bases). This CDR3 contains 14 residues. Germline lookup yields CDR1 SGHVS and CDR2 FQNEAQ. Trimming took 5 bases from V and 7 from J, leaving 12 bases between them. Here the CDR3 DNA reads TGTGCCAGCAGCCCCCGTCGGGGGAATTCACCCCTCCACTTT. Translation gives CASSPRRGNSPLHF.

This clonotype was seen more than once but under ten times. V and J are TRBV6-1 and TRBJ1-2, with a possible D match to TRBD1 (6 bases). CDR1 and CDR2 (germline): MNHNS, SASEGT. The length of the CDR3 is 14 residues. Trimming removed 1 base from V and 4 bases from J, with 10 bases in between. CDR3 nucleotides: TGTGCCAGCAGTGAAGTCCGGACAGCCTATGGCTACACCTTC. Translating gives CASSEVRTAYGYTF.

The rearrangement uses TRBV3-1 and TRBJ2-7; 7 nucleotides agree with TRBD1. V was pared by 5 bases and J by 1 base, with 5 bases of the junction left unmatched. Germline V CDR1 and CDR2: LGHDT, YNNKEL (reference sequence). The CDR3 runs 14 residues. DNA for the CDR3: TGTGCCAGCAGCAGACAGGGACGGTCCTACGAGCAGTACTTC. It encodes CASSRQGRSYEQYF.